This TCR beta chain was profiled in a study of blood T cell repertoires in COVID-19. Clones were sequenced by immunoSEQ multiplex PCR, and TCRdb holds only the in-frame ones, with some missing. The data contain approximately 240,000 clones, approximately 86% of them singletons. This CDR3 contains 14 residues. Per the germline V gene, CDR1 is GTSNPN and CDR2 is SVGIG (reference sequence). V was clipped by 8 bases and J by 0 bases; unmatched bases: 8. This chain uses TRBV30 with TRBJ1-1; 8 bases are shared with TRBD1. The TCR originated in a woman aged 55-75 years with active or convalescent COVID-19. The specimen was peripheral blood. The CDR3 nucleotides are TGTGCCGGAAAACAGGGGGGAATGAACACTGAAGCTTTCTTT. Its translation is CAGKQGGMNTEAFF.